This TCR beta chain emerged from a study of shared clonotypes between healthy human individuals. General study points: Naive subsets typically showed greater estimated richness than memory subsets. Naive CD4 clonotype sharing across a handful of donors was 5% to 6%.

Germline V gene sequence: CDR1 LNHDA, CDR2 SQIVND (reference sequence). Between the trimmed V and J ends, which lost 2 bases and 11 bases, there was a span of 21 bases. This CDR3 comprises 15 residues. Data came from immunoSEQ multiplex PCR; TCRdb stores just in-frame clones and leaves some out. Among some 1.4 million clones, roughly 97% were seen once, and the ten largest hold 1.2%. On this clone itself: The antigen remains unidentified.

Every donor was a Caucasian adult from Nashville, Tennessee. Sequenced sample: naive CD4+ T cells sorted from blood. Subset reported: CD45RA+ positively selected. The chain has TRBV19 and TRBJ1-1, with D possibly TRBD1 on 5 matching bases. This TCR was sampled from a man in his thirties or forties in good health. CDR3 coding DNA: TGTGCCAGTAGTATACCGTCGGGACTCCTAGACCTCGCTTTCTTT. This encodes CASSIPSGLLDLAFF.